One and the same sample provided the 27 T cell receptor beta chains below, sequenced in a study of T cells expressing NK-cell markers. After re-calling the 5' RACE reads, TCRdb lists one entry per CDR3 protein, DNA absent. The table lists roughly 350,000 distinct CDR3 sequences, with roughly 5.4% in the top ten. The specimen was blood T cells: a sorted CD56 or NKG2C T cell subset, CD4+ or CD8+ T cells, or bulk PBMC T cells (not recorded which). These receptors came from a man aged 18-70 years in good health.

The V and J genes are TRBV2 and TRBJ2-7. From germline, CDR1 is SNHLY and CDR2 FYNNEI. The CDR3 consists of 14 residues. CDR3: CASSHTQTIYEQYF.

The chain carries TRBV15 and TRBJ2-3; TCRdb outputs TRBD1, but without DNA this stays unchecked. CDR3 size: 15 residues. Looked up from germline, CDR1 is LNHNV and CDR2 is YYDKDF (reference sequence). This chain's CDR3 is CATRKRQDYTDTQYF.

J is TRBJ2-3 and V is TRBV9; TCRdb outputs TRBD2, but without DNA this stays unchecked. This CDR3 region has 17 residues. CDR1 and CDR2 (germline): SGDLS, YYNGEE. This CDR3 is CASSRGLAGGLTDTQYF.

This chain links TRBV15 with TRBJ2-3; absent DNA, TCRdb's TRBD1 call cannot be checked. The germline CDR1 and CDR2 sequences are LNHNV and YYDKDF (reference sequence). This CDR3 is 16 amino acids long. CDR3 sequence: CATSRDGWGTPDTQYF. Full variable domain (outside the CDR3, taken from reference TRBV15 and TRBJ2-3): DAMVIQNPRYQVTQFGKPVTLSCSQTLNHNVMYWYQQKSSQAPKLLFHYYDKDFNNEADTPDNFQSRRPNTSFCFLDIRSPGLGDTAMYLCATSRDGWGTPDTQYFGPGTRLTVL.

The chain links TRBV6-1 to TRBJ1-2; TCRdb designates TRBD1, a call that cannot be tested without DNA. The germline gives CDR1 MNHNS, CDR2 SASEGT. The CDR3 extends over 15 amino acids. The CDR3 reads CASSQSGGSHYGYTF.

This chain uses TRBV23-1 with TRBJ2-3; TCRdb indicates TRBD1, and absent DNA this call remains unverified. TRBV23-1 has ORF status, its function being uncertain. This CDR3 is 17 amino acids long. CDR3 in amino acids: CASSQSWRGVNTDTQYF.

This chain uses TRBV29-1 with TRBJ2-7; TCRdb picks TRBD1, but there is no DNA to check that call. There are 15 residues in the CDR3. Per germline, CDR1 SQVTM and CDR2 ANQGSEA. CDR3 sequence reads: CSVLTGTGSSYEQYF.

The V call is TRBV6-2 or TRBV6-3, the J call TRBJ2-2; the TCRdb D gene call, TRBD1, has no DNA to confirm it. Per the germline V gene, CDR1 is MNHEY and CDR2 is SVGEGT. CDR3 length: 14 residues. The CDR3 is CASTQVSGTGELFF.

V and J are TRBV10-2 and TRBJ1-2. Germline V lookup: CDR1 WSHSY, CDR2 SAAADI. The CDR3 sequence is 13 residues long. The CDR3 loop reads CASSEGKGFGYTF.

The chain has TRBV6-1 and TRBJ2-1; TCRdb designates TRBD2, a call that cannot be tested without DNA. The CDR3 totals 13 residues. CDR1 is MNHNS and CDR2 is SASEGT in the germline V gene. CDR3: CASRPGLAAEQFF.

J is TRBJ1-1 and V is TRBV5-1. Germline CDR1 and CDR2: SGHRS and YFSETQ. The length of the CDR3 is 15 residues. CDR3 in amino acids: CASSSEGLGGTEAFF.

The CDR3: CASSPLGLGGMNTEAFF. The J gene is TRBJ1-1, the V gene TRBV7-9; there is no DNA to check the TCRdb D call of TRBD1. Looked up from germline, CDR1 is SEHNR and CDR2 is FQNEAQ (reference sequence). This CDR3 is 17 amino acids long.

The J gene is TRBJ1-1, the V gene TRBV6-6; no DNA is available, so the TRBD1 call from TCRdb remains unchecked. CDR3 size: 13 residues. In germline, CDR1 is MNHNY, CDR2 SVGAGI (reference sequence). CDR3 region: CASRRGQGGEAFF.

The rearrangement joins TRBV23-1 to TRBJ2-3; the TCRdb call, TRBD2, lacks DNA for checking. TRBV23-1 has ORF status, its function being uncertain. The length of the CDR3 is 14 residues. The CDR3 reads CASPGRAPPDTQYF.

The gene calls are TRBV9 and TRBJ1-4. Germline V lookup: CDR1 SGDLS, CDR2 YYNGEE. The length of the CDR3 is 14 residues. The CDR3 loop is CASSVGRAGEKLFF. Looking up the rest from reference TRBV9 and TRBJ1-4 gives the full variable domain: DSGVTQTPKHLITATGQRVTLRCSPRSGDLSVYWYQQSLDQGLQFLIQYYNGEERAKGNILERFSAQQFPDLHSELNLSSLELGDSALYFCASSVGRAGEKLFFGSGTQLSVL.

The CDR3 protein is CSPIRDIGNTQYF. The chain joins TRBV29-1 to TRBJ2-3; checking the TCRdb D call of TRBD1 is not possible without DNA. CDR1 and CDR2 from the germline V gene are SQVTM and ANQGSEA. The CDR3 length is 13 residues.

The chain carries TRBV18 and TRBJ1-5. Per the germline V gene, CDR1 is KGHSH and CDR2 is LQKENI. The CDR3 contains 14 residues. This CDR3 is CASSPDTYNQPQHF.

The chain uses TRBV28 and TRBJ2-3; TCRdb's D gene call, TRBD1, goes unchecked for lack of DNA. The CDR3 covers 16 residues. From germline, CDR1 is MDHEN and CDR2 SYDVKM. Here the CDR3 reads CASSPRGQGAGHTQYF.

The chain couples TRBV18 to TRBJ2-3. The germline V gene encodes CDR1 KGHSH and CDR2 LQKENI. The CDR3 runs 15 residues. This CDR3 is CASSPFGTSTDTQYF.

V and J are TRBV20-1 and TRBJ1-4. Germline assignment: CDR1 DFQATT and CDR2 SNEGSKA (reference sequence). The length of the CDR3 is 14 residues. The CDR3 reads CSAPRRAKGEKLFF.

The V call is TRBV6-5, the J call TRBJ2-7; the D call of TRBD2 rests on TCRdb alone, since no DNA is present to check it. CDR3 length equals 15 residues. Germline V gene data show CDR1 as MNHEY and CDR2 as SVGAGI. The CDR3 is CASSYNKGPSYEQYF.

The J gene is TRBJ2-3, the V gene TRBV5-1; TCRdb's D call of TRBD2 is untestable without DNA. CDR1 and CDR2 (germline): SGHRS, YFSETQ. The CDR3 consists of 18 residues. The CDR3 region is CASSIGLAGRAGTDTQYF.

Here the CDR3 reads CSVEVFGTLSYEQYF. The rearrangement links TRBV29-1 to TRBJ2-7; TCRdb designates TRBD1, a call that cannot be tested without DNA. The CDR3 is 15 residues long. Germline values: CDR1 SQVTM, CDR2 ANQGSEA.

The CDR3 protein is CASTFLLGPTYGYTF. The chain couples TRBV28 to TRBJ1-2. The CDR3 runs to 15 residues. CDR1 is MDHEN and CDR2 is SYDVKM in the germline V gene.

The CDR3 reads CASSTNYGTEAFF. The chain couples TRBV7-9 to TRBJ1-1. This CDR3 has 13 residues. CDR1 SEHNR and CDR2 FQNEAQ come from the germline V gene (reference sequence).

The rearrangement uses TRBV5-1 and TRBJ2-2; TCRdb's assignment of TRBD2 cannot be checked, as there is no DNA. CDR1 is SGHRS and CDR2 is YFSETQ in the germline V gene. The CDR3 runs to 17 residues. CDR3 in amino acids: CASSSSMGPTGTGELFF.

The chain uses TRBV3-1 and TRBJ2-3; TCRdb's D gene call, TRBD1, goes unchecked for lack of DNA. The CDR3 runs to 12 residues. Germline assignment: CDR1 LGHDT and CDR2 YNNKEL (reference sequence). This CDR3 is CASSQSPPTQYF.